This T cell receptor (beta chain) was sequenced in a study of cytomegalovirus exposure and HLA in healthy donors. Study-wide results and caveats: By HLA locus, TCR association rates varied in a later analysis, with DRB1 showing the most and HLA-C the fewest. When analyzed later, a missense DCLRE1C variant was found to be linked to TCR beta V- and J-gene trimming.

With regard to this clone: Antigen unknown.

Primers included in the PCR were 60 Vbeta and 13 Jbeta primers. In the original analysis: It was a later analysis that counted tens of millions of unique TCR beta chains, of which roughly 11 million were shared. Clones were read by immunoSEQ multiplex PCR, and TCRdb kept only the in-frame ones, dropping some. V, J and clone size derive from that table, while D and trimming were established from the DNA sequence. The table shows fewer than 150,000 clones, with approximately 77% occurring only once. Germline CDR1 MGHDK, CDR2 SYGVNS. Trimming removed 0 bases from V and 1 base from J, with 8 bases in between. The CDR3 has 15 amino acids. Healthy bone marrow donors made up the cohort.

Sequencing was done on a sample of PBMCs. This TCR was recovered from a man in his forties or fifties in good health and CMV-seropositive. The V call is TRBV25-1, the J call TRBJ2-3; the D is unclear. CDR3 amino acids: CASSEYLSGTDTQYF. In DNA, the CDR3 is TGTGCCAGCAGTGAATATCTAAGCGGCACAGATACGCAGTATTTT.